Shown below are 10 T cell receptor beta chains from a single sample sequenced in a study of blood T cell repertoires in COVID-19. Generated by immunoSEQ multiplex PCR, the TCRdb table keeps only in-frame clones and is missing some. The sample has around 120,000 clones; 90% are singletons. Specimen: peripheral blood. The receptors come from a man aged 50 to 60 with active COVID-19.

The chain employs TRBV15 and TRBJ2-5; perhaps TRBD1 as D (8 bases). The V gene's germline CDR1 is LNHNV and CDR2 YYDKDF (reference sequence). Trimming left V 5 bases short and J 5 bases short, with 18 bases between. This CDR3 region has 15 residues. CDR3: CATSPFGQGGETQYF. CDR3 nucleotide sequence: TGTGCCACCAGCCCATTCGGACAGGGAGGGGAGACCCAGTACTTC.

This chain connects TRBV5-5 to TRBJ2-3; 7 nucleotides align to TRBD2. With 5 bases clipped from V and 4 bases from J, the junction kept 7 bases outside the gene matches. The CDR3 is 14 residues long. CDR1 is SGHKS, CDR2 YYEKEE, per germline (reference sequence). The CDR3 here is CASRREYFADTQYF. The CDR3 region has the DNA TGTGCCAGCAGGCGGGAGTATTTCGCAGATACGCAGTATTTT.

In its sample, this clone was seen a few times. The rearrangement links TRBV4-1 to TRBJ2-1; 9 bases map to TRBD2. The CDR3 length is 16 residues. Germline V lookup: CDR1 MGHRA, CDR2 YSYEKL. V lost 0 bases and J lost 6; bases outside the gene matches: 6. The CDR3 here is CASSQERRGGRNEQFF. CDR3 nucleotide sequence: TGCGCCAGCAGCCAAGAGAGGCGGGGGGGCCGCAATGAGCAGTTCTTC.

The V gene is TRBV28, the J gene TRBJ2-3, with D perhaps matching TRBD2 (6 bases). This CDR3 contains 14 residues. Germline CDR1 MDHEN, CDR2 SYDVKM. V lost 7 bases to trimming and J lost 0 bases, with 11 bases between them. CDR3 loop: CASTPGLSTDTQYF. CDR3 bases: TGTGCCAGCACCCCGGGACTCAGCACAGATACGCAGTATTTT.

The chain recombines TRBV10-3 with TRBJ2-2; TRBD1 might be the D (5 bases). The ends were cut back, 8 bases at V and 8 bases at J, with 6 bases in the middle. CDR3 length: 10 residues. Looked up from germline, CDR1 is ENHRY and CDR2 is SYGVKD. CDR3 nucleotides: TGTGCCATCGGGGCAGGGGAGCTGTTTTTT. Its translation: CAIGAGELFF.

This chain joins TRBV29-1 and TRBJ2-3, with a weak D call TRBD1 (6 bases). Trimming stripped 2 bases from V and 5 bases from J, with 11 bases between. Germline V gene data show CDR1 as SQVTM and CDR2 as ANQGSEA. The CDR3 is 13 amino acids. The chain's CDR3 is CSVEPGAGDTQYF. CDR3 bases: TGCAGCGTTGAACCAGGGGCGGGAGATACGCAGTATTTT.

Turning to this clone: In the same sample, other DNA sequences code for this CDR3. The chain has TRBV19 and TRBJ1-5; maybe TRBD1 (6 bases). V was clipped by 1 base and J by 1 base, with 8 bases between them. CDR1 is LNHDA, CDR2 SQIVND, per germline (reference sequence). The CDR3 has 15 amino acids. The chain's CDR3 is CASSIGGQSNQPQHF. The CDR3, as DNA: TGTGCCAGTAGTATAGGGGGACAAAGCAATCAGCCCCAGCATTTT.

The CDR3 loop reads CATQGQGISSPLHF. CDR3 sequence (DNA): TGTGCCACCCAGGGGCAGGGGATATCATCACCCCTCCACTTT. The chain links TRBV2 to TRBJ1-6; D is perhaps TRBD1 (6 bases). The CDR3 is 14 amino acids. V lost 10 bases, J lost 10 bases, and 20 bases lay in between. Germline V gene lookup returns CDR1 SNHLY and CDR2 FYNNEI.

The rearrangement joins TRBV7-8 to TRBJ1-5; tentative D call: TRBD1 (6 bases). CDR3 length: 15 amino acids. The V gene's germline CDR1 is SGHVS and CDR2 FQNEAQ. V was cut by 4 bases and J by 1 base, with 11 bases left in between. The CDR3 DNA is TGTGCCAGCAGCTACAGGGAAACCAGCAATCAGCCCCAGCATTTT. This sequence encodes CASSYRETSNQPQHF.

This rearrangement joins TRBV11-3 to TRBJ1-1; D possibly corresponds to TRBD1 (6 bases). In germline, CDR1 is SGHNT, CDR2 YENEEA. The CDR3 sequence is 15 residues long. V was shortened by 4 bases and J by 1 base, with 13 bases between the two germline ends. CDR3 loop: CASSSLGQSNTEAFF. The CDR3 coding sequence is TGTGCCAGCAGCTCCCTCGGACAGTCGAACACTGAAGCTTTCTTT.